Shown below are 5 T cell receptor beta chains from a single sample sequenced in a study of OX40 agonist ivuxolimab in advanced cancers. TCRdb's copy holds only in-frame clones and misses some; the assay was immunoSEQ multiplex PCR. Counted here are tens of thousands of clones, approximately 85% occurring once; the ten biggest clones make up more than 9.5%. Sequenced material: CD4+ or CD8+ T cells sorted from blood, taken in a trial of the OX40 agonist ivuxolimab. The receptors stem from an adult with an advanced solid tumor such as melanoma, head and neck, liver or kidney cancer.

The V call is TRBV5-1, the J call TRBJ2-1; 8 bases map to TRBD2. This CDR3 is built from 13 residues. Germline CDR1 is SGHRS and CDR2 is YFSETQ. With 2 bases clipped from V and 7 bases from J, the junction kept 2 bases outside the gene matches. CDR3 bases: TGCGCCAGCAGCTTTAGCGGGACGAATGAGCAGTTCTTC. As protein: CASSFSGTNEQFF.

A few counts support this clone. The rearrangement uses TRBV27 and TRBJ2-7; perhaps TRBD2 as D (7 bases). V gave up 8 bases and J gave up 5 bases, with 10 bases separating them. The CDR3 runs to 11 residues. The V gene's germline CDR1 is MNHEY and CDR2 SMNVEV (reference sequence). CDR3 bases: TGTGCCAGCGGGGGGGGCCACGAGCAGTACTTC. It translates to CASGGGHEQYF.

V and J are TRBV6-1 and TRBJ1-1, with D possibly being TRBD1 (6 bases). CDR1 is MNHNS, CDR2 SASEGT, per germline. The CDR3 sequence is 13 residues long. Between the trimmed V and J ends, which lost 5 bases and 1 base, there was a span of 8 bases. For the CDR3, the DNA is TGTGCCAGCAGTTCGACAGGGAACACTGAAGCTTTCTTT. Translating it yields CASSSTGNTEAFF.

The chain recombines TRBV19 with TRBJ2-3, with no clear D. The ends were cut back, 8 bases at V and 2 bases at J, with 11 bases in the middle. The CDR3 spans 13 residues. CDR1 is LNHDA and CDR2 is SQIVND in the germline V gene (reference sequence). Written as DNA, the CDR3 is TGTGCCAGTTCCCTAGTAATCACAGATACGCAGTATTTT. Its translation is CASSLVITDTQYF.

As to this clone: One junction end disagrees with the germline gene, perhaps due to a read error. The genes are TRBV5-1 and TRBJ1-2; D possibly corresponds to TRBD1 (5 bases). This CDR3 spans 11 amino acids. Germline V CDR1 and CDR2: SGHRS, YFSETQ. The CDR3 spells CASSLGVGYTF. Written as DNA, the CDR3 is TGTGCCAGCAGCTTGGGGGTTGGCTACACCTTC.